This TCR beta chain was found in a study of blood T cell repertoires in COVID-19. Per the original data handling: Estimation of nucleated cell counts relied on the amplification of reference gene primers. TCRdb's table, derived via immunoSEQ multiplex PCR, lists solely in-frame clones and lacks some. V and J calls and clone size are copied from that table; D and trimming were computed from the DNA. This sample has fewer than 120,000 clones, with more than 65% found just once. Germline V gene lookup returns CDR1 MGHRA and CDR2 YSYEKL. V dropped 1 base and J dropped 4 bases, with 7 bases sitting between them. The CDR3 is 13 amino acids.

The clonotype was recovered from a woman aged 80 or older with acute or convalescent COVID-19. Material: peripheral blood. The chain has TRBV4-1 and TRBJ1-1, with a possible D match to TRBD1 (6 bases). CDR3: CASSQGDTTEAFF. The CDR3 nucleotides are TGCGCCAGCAGCCAAGGGGACACCACTGAAGCTTTCTTT.